The following is a T cell receptor beta chain sequence with its context. Its antigen is unidentified. Germline assignment: CDR1 SGHNT and CDR2 YYREEE (reference sequence). V lost 2 bases to trimming and J lost 1 base, with 12 bases between them. The CDR3 sequence is 15 residues long. Antigen-specific CD4+ T cells were expanded with viral peptide pools in the ViraFEST assay before sequencing. Isolation of CD4+ T cells took place after approximately 10 days of culture. Two-dose BNT162b2 or mRNA-1273 vaccination was given to participants. Vaccine recipients lacked prior SARS-CoV-2 infection and had negative nucleocapsid antibodies. Half-medium replacement with IL-2 medium occurred on days 3 and 7. Using immunoSEQ multiplex PCR, the repertoire was profiled, and TCRdb retains in-frame clones only, with some absent. The profile shows about 28,000 clones, 73% of them singletons. The entry originates in a study of vaccination effects on CD4 cells after COVID-19. Study-level results: There was marked clonal contraction among infection- and vaccine-induced clones late after vaccination. The study got few convalescent patients and did not collect any early post-infection timepoints.

This TCR derives from a human donor who received a COVID-19 vaccine. Sequenced material: CD4+ T cells from PBMCs cultured with HCoV-NL63 spike peptides, taken after COVID-19 vaccination. V gene TRBV5-4 combines with J gene TRBJ1-2; D possibly corresponds to TRBD1 (6 bases). The CDR3 DNA reads TGTGCCAGCAGCTTAGGGGGGAGGAGTAACTATGGCTACACCTTC. Its translation: CASSLGGRSNYGYTF.